This passage covers 4 T cell receptor beta chains from one sample sequenced in a study of blood T cell repertoires in COVID-19. Profiling relied on immunoSEQ multiplex PCR, and the TCRdb table lists in-frame clones only, not all of them. The sample holds more than 200,000 clones; more than 85% are singletons and the top ten take around 4%. Source material: PBMCs or T cells enriched from blood (not recorded which). The receptors stem from a woman in her twenties or thirties who had recovered from COVID-19.

DNA of the CDR3: TGTGCCATCAGTGAGTCGACAGGAACTAATGAAAAACTGTTTTTT. It is translated as CAISESTGTNEKLFF. The rearrangement links TRBV10-3 to TRBJ1-4; a possible D gene is TRBD1 (6 bases). V lost 0 bases to trimming and J lost 1 base, with 6 bases between them. This CDR3 region has 15 residues. Looked up from germline, CDR1 is ENHRY and CDR2 is SYGVKD.

CDR3 region: CASSQRPGSSYNEQFF. In nucleotides, the CDR3 is TGCGCCAGCAGCCAAAGGCCCGGGAGCTCCTACAATGAGCAGTTCTTC. The V and J genes are TRBV4-1 and TRBJ2-1; perhaps TRBD2 as D (6 bases). With 2 bases removed from V and 0 bases from J, the gap between germline ends came to 11 bases. The CDR3 is 16 residues long. In germline, CDR1 is MGHRA, CDR2 YSYEKL.

Note on this clone: At the DNA level, this CDR3 is encoded by other sequences in the same sample as well. The V and J genes are TRBV30 and TRBJ2-5; D gene uncertain. The CDR3 is 11 amino acids. V dropped 0 bases and J dropped 5 bases, with 4 bases sitting between them. Germline values: CDR1 GTSNPN, CDR2 SVGIG (reference sequence). CDR3 nucleotides: TGTGCCTGGAGTGTCGGTGAGACCCAGTACTTC. Translation: CAWSVGETQYF.

The gene calls are TRBV2 and TRBJ1-5; 8 nucleotides match TRBD1. The CDR3 contains 15 residues. Germline values: CDR1 SNHLY, CDR2 FYNNEI. V shed 4 bases, J shed 9 bases, and the junction held 11 bases outside the gene matches. CDR3 protein: CASSGGDRKLMPQHF. In nucleotides, the CDR3 is TGTGCCAGCAGTGGGGGGGACAGGAAGTTAATGCCCCAGCATTTT.